Listed below are T cell receptor beta chains from one sample, sequenced in a study of T cell responses to AZD1222 COVID-19 vaccine. Assay used: immunoSEQ multiplex PCR; TCRdb lists only in-frame clones, some missing. The repertoire holds about 180,000 clones, with more than 70% as singletons. Here the sequenced sample was peripheral blood, taken 28 days after the second AZD1222 dose. These receptors were collected from an adult who received the AZD1222 COVID-19 vaccine. The CDR3 runs from the conserved cysteine through the conserved F or W. A D gene is named only where the DNA matches it firmly. Some rows mark clone size as missing; the rest say once, few, many or name a class of expanded clone.

v_call	j_call	d_call	clone_size	cdr3_aa	cdr3_nt
TRBV19	TRBJ2-3	.	once	CASSINYRVGQYF	TGTGCCAGTAGTATTAATTATCGAGTAGGGCAGTATTTT
TRBV6-5	TRBJ2-3	.	.	CASSLVMGADTQYF	TGTGCCAGCAGTCTGGTGATGGGGGCAGATACGCAGTATTTT
TRBV21-1	TRBJ2-1	.	.	CASSKLTQFSYNEQFF	TGTGCCAGCAGCAAATTGACTCAATTCTCCTACAATGAGCAGTTCTTC
TRBV5-4	TRBJ1-1	TRBD1	few	CASSLQGGSEAFF	TGTGCCAGCAGCTTGCAGGGGGGCTCTGAAGCTTTCTTT
TRBV2	TRBJ2-7	.	.	CASSTPTGTSYEQYF	TGTGCCAGCAGTACACCCACCGGAACATCCTACGAGCAGTACTTC
TRBV6-1	TRBJ2-1	.	.	CASRVLSSGEQFF	TGTGCCAGCCGGGTCCTCTCATCGGGGGAGCAGTTCTTC
TRBV19	TRBJ1-1	.	.	CASTGSAGAMNTEAFF	TGTGCCAGTACGGGGTCCGCCGGGGCAATGAACACTGAAGCTTTCTTT
TRBV12-3/TRBV12-4	TRBJ1-2	TRBD1	.	CASRPQGGYGYTF	TGTGCCAGCAGACCACAGGGGGGCTATGGCTACACCTTC
TRBV2	TRBJ1-2	.	.	CASRRQGEGYTF	TGTGCCAGCAGAAGGCAGGGAGAAGGCTACACCTTC
TRBV6-1	TRBJ2-7	TRBD1	.	CASSEAPGQGYEQYF	TGTGCCAGCAGTGAAGCGCCCGGACAGGGGTACGAGCAGTACTTC
TRBV3-1/TRBV3-2	TRBJ2-5	.	.	CASSPSGETQYF	TGTGCCAGCAGCCCCTCGGGGGAGACCCAGTACTTC
TRBV5-4	TRBJ2-1	TRBD2	once	CASSRLAEGMQFF	TGTGCCAGCAGTAGACTAGCGGAGGGGATGCAGTTCTTC
TRBV5-4	TRBJ2-7	.	.	CASSFSYEQYF	TGTGCCAGCAGCTTCTCCTACGAGCAGTACTTC